The next 5 T cell receptor beta chains were all read from a single sample in a study of CD8+ T cells in alopecia areata. After isolation, RNA underwent reverse transcription to generate cDNA as the sequencing template. Clones were sequenced by immunoSEQ multiplex PCR, and TCRdb holds only the in-frame ones, with some missing. The sample presents 250,000 or so clones, none singletons. On the basis of CD4, CD8alpha, NKG2D, NKG2ACE and other markers, pooled cutaneous lymph node cells were sorted. Sequences were obtained from CD4+ T cells sorted from a lymph node. These receptors were obtained from a C3H/HeJ mouse with alopecia areata. The MHC haplotype recorded for the strain is H2-k.

This clone occurred a few times. The germline and genes are mouse ones. The read gets to within 4 residues of the CDR3 end, and the germline J gene fills in the rest. The J gene is TRBJ2-3, the V gene TRBV5; tentatively, D is TRBD2 (5 bases). CDR1 and CDR2 from the germline V gene are LGHNA and YNLKQL (reference sequence). V was clipped by 4 bases and J by 1 base, with 6 bases between them. CDR3 length equals 13 residues. CDR3 DNA (partial): TGTGCCAGCAGCCTCTGGGGTGCAGAA. Its protein is CASSLWGAE. Given in full, the CDR3 is CASSLWGAETLYF.

This clone was seen a few times. Mouse germline and gene names are used. The CDR3 extends 4 residues past the end of the read, so its final part is completed from the germline J gene. J is TRBJ2-7 and V is TRBV1; TRBD1 agrees at 10 bases. The germline gives CDR1 NSQYPW, CDR2 LRSPGD (reference sequence). The CDR3 is 17 amino acids. CDR3 amino acids: CTCSAVSRDRGIDEQYF. The covered CDR3 bases are TGCACCTGCAGTGCAGTCTCCCGGGACAGGGGAATTGAT.

This clone has a handful of counts. The gene names here belong to mouse. The read terminates 4 residues ahead of where the CDR3 ends, so the germline J gene completes it. Within the sample, other DNA sequences also encode this same CDR3. The J gene is TRBJ2-3, the V gene TRBV13-3, with a weak D call TRBD2 (6 bases). Germline lookup yields CDR1 NNHDY and CDR2 SYVADS. The CDR3 extends over 14 amino acids. The V and J ends lost 4 bases and 0 bases respectively, with 9 bases between them. CDR3 amino acids: CASSLGTSAETLYF. CDR3 DNA, as far as it was read: TGTGCCAGCAGTCTGGGGACTAGTGCAGAA.

This clone has only a few counts. Gene names denote mouse genes. The read terminates 4 residues ahead of where the CDR3 ends, so the germline J gene completes it. The same CDR3 arises from other DNA sequences in this sample as well. V and J are TRBV13-1 and TRBJ2-2; D gene uncertain. This CDR3 spans 13 amino acids. V shed 0 bases and J shed 3 bases, with 3 bases lying between them. Germline assignment: CDR1 NSHNY and CDR2 SYGAGN. This chain's CDR3 is CASSDVDTGQLYF. The CDR3 bases that were read are TGTGCCAGCAGTGATGTTGACACCGGG.

A few counts support this clone. Gene labels here are mouse ones. Incomplete CDR3 DNA: TGTGCCAGCAGTGATAGACTGGGGGCAAACACCGGG. Protein sequence: CASSDRLGANTG. The entire CDR3 is CASSDRLGANTGQLYF. The chain recombines TRBV13-3 with TRBJ2-2; 9 bases match TRBD2. The read finishes 4 residues shy of the CDR3 end, and the germline J gene is used to complete it. Germline-derived CDR1 and CDR2 are NNHDY and SYVADS. J was trimmed by 0 bases and V by 1 base; bases with no gene match: 1. The length of the CDR3 is 16 residues.